This T cell receptor (beta chain) was captured by sequencing in a study of blood T cells in healthy people across ages. It was with a sample-barcoded 5' primer and a J-beta primer mix that a second PCR of about 6 to 12 cycles was run. TCRdb reprocessed the 5' RACE reads via MiXCR and lists one record per CDR3 protein. The table lists 2 million or so distinct CDR3 sequences, about 50% of them singletons. General study findings and limits: Among long-lived donors, naive CD4+ cells were more numerous and diversity higher than in aged donors. Per million T cells, the diversity of TCR beta decreased roughly linearly as age advanced.

V lost 4 bases to trimming and J lost 4 bases; unmatched junction nucleotides: 12. The CDR3 has 16 amino acids. Germline V gives CDR1 MNHEY, CDR2 SMNVEV (reference sequence). Notes on this clonotype: Its target is not known.

This receptor was taken from a woman aged 40 to 49 in good health. The specimen was blood. The chain employs TRBV27 and TRBJ1-2, with 7 nucleotides matching TRBD1. The CDR3 reads CASSSQPATGTYGYTF. The CDR3 bases are TGTGCCAGCAGTTCCCAACCCGCGACAGGGACCTATGGCTACACCTTC.